Presented here are 15 T cell receptor beta chains from one specimen sequenced in a study of CD8 T cells in ankylosing spondylitis (dated by TCRdb to the late 2010s). The full study reports these points: A TCR beta motif of about eight highly homologous amino acid variants appeared characteristic of blood from ankylosing spondylitis patients.

Library preparation employed 5' RACE. Sequencing used an Illumina HiSeq 2500. In-frame beta chains were kept once TCRdb had trimmed the public reads at Q25 with fastp and called clones with MiXCR. Records with the same CDR3 protein are collapsed into one entry carrying the most frequent genes and DNA. The sample data list 130,000 or so distinct CDR3 sequences, and over 15% of these were observed just once. The ten biggest clones cover around a third of the sample. No antigen has been identified for these receptors. The specimen was blood, either unsorted or a sorted T cell fraction (not recorded which). All receptors come from a male donor with ankylosing spondylitis.

This clonotype appeared a few times. The rearrangement links TRBV10-3 to TRBJ2-5, with TRBD2 identical over 7 bases. The CDR3 runs to 12 residues. Germline V gives CDR1 ENHRY, CDR2 SYGVKD. V shed 11 bases, J shed 4 bases, and the junction held 7 bases outside the gene matches. The CDR3: CAVGREGETQYF. The CDR3 nucleotides are TGTGCCGTGGGCAGGGAGGGAGAGACCCAGTACTTC.

The chain joins TRBV24-1 to TRBJ2-5; 8 bases agree with TRBD2. The CDR3 is 16 amino acids. J gave up 4 bases and V 2 bases, and 8 bases lay outside the gene matches. CDR1 is KGHDR, CDR2 SFDVKD, per germline. This CDR3 reads CATSDSGLGPGETQYF. CDR3 DNA: TGTGCCACCAGTGATTCGGGACTAGGGCCGGGAGAGACCCAGTACTTC.

This clonotype was detected only a few times. The J gene is TRBJ2-5, the V gene TRBV7-9, with D tentatively TRBD2 (5 bases). Trimming took off 0 bases at V and 5 bases at J, with 10 bases between the two ends. The CDR3 spans 14 residues. In germline, CDR1 is SEHNR, CDR2 FQNEAQ (reference sequence). The CDR3, as DNA: TGTGCCAGCAGCTTAGCGCTGAGAGGGGAGACCCAGTACTTC. Translating it yields CASSLALRGETQYF.

This clonotype was picked up many times. V usage is TRBV29-1 and J usage is TRBJ1-2; D is uncertain. CDR1 SQVTM and CDR2 ANQGSEA come from the germline V gene. The CDR3 sequence is 12 residues long. V dropped 3 bases and J dropped 4 bases, with 9 bases sitting between them. This CDR3 reads CSVEQESYGYTF. In DNA, the CDR3 is TGCAGCGTTGAGCAGGAGTCCTATGGCTACACCTTC.

This rearrangement joins TRBV24-1 to TRBJ2-2; no reliable D call. V lost 5 bases and J 1 base, leaving 13 bases between the germline ends. The CDR3 has 16 residues. Germline loops: CDR1 KGHDR, CDR2 SFDVKD. DNA of the CDR3: TGTGCCACCAGTGTTTGGGCTCCAAGGAACACCGGGGAGCTGTTTTTT. Its protein product is CATSVWAPRNTGELFF.

CDR3 nucleotides: TGTGCCAGCAGCTCCACAACTCCCGCAGAACTGTTTTTT. It is translated as CASSSTTPAELFF. V and J are TRBV7-6 and TRBJ2-2, with D unclear. Trimming took off 4 bases at V and 14 bases at J, with 17 bases between the two ends. CDR3 length equals 13 residues. Germline assignment: CDR1 SGHVS and CDR2 FNYEAQ.

This clonotype was seen only a few times. The chain is built from TRBV6-5 and TRBJ2-7; maybe TRBD2 (5 bases). With 0 bases removed from V and 7 bases from J, the gap between germline ends came to 7 bases. Germline CDR1 and CDR2: MNHEY and SVGAGI. The CDR3 is made up of 12 amino acids. CDR3 DNA: TGTGCCAGCAGTTACTCCGCGGGTGAGCAGTACTTC. The encoded protein is CASSYSAGEQYF.

This chain uses TRBV10-1 with TRBJ2-2; D remains unclear. CDR1 is WNHNN and CDR2 is SYGVQD in the germline V gene (reference sequence). This CDR3 is built from 15 residues. The V end lost 2 bases, the J end lost 6 bases, and 13 bases lay between the germline ends. The CDR3 loop is CASSEGPGEAGELFF. CDR3 nucleotide sequence: TGCGCCAGCAGTGAGGGCCCCGGAGAGGCCGGGGAGCTGTTTTTT.

This clonotype was counted between two and nine times. This chain connects TRBV20-1 to TRBJ2-1; D unclear. Per germline, CDR1 DFQATT and CDR2 SNEGSKA (reference sequence). The CDR3 is 13 residues long. This CDR3 reads CSARIATYNEQFF. The CDR3 region has the DNA TGCAGCGCCAGAATTGCTACCTACAATGAGCAGTTCTTC.

The gene calls are TRBV25-1 and TRBJ2-2; the D is unclear. CDR1 is MGHDK and CDR2 is SYGVNS in the germline V gene. The V and J ends lost 3 bases and 5 bases respectively, with 7 bases between them. There are 13 residues in the CDR3. CDR3 DNA: TGTGCCAGCAGTGACCTTTATACCGGGGAGCTGTTTTTT. As protein: CASSDLYTGELFF.

J is TRBJ2-7 and V is TRBV27; 8 bases are a match to TRBD2. The J segment lost 3 bases and the V segment lost 8 bases, leaving 15 bases of the junction unmatched. Germline CDR1 reads MNHEY; CDR2 reads SMNVEV (reference sequence). There are 16 residues in the CDR3. The CDR3 nucleotides read TGTGCCAGCGTTGGCCACGGGAGGGCCGGCAACTACGAGCAGTACTTC. This encodes CASVGHGRAGNYEQYF.

The chain uses TRBV4-1 and TRBJ2-2, with D tentatively TRBD1 (6 bases). The CDR3 spans 15 residues. The V end was cut by 3 bases, the J end by 7 bases, with 15 bases between. Germline CDR1 reads MGHRA; CDR2 reads YSYEKL. CDR3 sequence reads: CASSHPLQGNGELFF. CDR3 bases: TGCGCCAGCAGCCACCCTCTCCAGGGGAACGGGGAGCTGTTTTTT.

In its sample, this clonotype was seen a few times. The chain couples TRBV9 to TRBJ1-1; D is uncertain. V was pared by 3 bases and J by 1 base, with 7 bases between. Germline assignment: CDR1 SGDLS and CDR2 YYNGEE. CDR3 length: 13 amino acids. The CDR3 spells CASSAGTNTEAFF. The CDR3 DNA reads as TGTGCCAGCAGCGCCGGTACGAACACTGAAGCTTTCTTT.

This clonotype was counted ten times or more. The rearrangement uses TRBV29-1 and TRBJ2-7; D not certain. CDR1 SQVTM and CDR2 ANQGSEA come from the germline V gene. Between the trimmed V and J ends, which lost 1 base and 0 bases, there was a span of 4 bases. CDR3 length equals 12 residues. The CDR3 region has the DNA TGCAGCGTTGAAGCTACCTCCTACGAGCAGTACTTC. This gives the protein CSVEATSYEQYF.

This clonotype showed up just a few times. The V call is TRBV20-1, the J call TRBJ2-1; TRBD1 matches 9 bases. V shed 3 bases and J 6 bases; nucleotides not matched to a gene: 21. CDR3 length equals 19 residues. Germline V lookup: CDR1 DFQATT, CDR2 SNEGSKA (reference sequence). The CDR3 loop is CSASFRDRARKWGINEQFF. The CDR3 nucleotides are TGCAGTGCTAGTTTTAGGGACAGGGCCAGGAAGTGGGGTATCAATGAGCAGTTCTTC.